The 2 T cell receptor beta chains in this list originate from one sample, sequenced in a study of blood T cell repertoires in COVID-19. The assay was immunoSEQ multiplex PCR, and TCRdb's table has in-frame clones only and misses some. The data hold 200,000 to 250,000 clones, with over 80% observed a single time. Sequencing was done on a sample of peripheral blood. The receptors derive from a human donor in a cohort sampled during active COVID-19.

The CDR3 spells CASSRRDRGRTAGANVLTF. Written as DNA, the CDR3 is TGTGCCAGCAGCCGCCGGGACAGGGGGCGTACTGCTGGGGCCAACGTCCTGACTTTC. V gene TRBV21-1 combines with J gene TRBJ2-6; the table gives TRBD1 as D, unverified against the DNA. TRBV21-1 is an annotated pseudogene. The CDR3 is 19 residues long.

The chain has TRBV10-1 and TRBJ1-2; TRBD1 might be the D (6 bases). The CDR3 is 11 residues long. Germline assignment: CDR1 WNHNN and CDR2 SYGVQD (reference sequence). The V gene lost 5 bases and the J gene lost 8 bases, with 9 bases spanning the gap. The CDR3 here is CASSSGVGYTF. As DNA, the CDR3 is TGCGCCAGCAGTTCAGGGGTCGGCTACACCTTC.